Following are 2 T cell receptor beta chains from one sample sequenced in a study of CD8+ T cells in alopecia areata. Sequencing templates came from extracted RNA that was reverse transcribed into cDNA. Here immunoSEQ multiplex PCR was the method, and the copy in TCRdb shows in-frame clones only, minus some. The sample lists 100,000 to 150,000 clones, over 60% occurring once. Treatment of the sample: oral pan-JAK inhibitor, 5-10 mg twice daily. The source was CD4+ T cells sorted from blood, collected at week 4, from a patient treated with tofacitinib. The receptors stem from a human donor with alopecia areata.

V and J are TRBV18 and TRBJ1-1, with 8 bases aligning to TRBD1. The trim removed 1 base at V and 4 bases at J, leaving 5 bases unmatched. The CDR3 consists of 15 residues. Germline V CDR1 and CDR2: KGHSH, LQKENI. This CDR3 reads CASSPLGRGLTEAFF. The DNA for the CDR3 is TGTGCCAGCTCACCACTGGGCAGGGGGCTCACTGAAGCTTTCTTT.

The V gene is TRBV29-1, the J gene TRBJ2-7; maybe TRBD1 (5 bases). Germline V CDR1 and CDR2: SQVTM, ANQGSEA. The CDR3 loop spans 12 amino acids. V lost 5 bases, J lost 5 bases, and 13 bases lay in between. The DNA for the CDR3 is TGCAGCGTTTCGGCGGTAGGGGACGAGCAGTACTTC. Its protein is CSVSAVGDEQYF.